A selection of T cell receptor beta chains follows, all from one sample in a study of CD4 T cells in relation to SARS-CoV-2 and coronaviruses. Sequencing was performed with immunoSEQ multiplex PCR; in TCRdb, only in-frame clones are kept and a portion is missing. The sample holds approximately 64,000 clones, approximately 94% seen once. The sequenced sample consisted of naive CD4+ T cells from PBMCs. These TCRs come from a human donor in good health. Each CDR3 is given with its conserved first and last residue. Fields, in order: clone size, J gene, D gene, V gene, CDR3 protein, CDR3 DNA. D genes are given only for firm matches. Size is stated for part of the rows, as once, few or many counts, or as a class when the clone is expanded.

NA	TRBJ1-3	TRBD1	TRBV5-1	CASSLVPVGTVTGNTIYF	TGCGCCAGCAGCTTGGTCCCTGTTGGGACAGTCACTGGAAACACCATATATTTT
NA	TRBJ1-2	NA	TRBV11-2	CASSLAWGAYGYTF	TGTGCCAGCAGCTTAGCATGGGGGGCGTATGGCTACACCTTC
NA	TRBJ2-7	TRBD2	TRBV19	CASSIHPNGRAVEQYF	TGTGCCAGTAGTATCCACCCGAACGGGAGGGCGGTTGAGCAGTACTTC
few	TRBJ2-5	TRBD1	TRBV18	CASSPGIPTGVETQYF	TGTGCCAGCTCGCCTGGCATCCCTACAGGGGTCGAGACCCAGTACTTC
NA	TRBJ2-7	NA	TRBV7-2	CASPHLLAAAYEQYF	TGTGCCAGCCCCCATTTACTGGCCGCCGCCTACGAGCAGTACTTC
NA	TRBJ2-3	TRBD2	TRBV2	CASSDLAGSRTDTQYF	TGTGCCAGCAGTGATCTAGCGGGGTCGAGGACAGATACGCAGTATTTT
once	TRBJ1-2	TRBD1	TRBV18	CASSQGQVSGYTF	TGTGCCAGCTCACAAGGACAGGTTTCTGGCTACACCTTC
NA	TRBJ2-2	TRBD1	TRBV10-1	CASSDSGTGDTGELFF	TGCGCCAGCAGTGACTCCGGGACAGGGGACACCGGGGAGCTGTTTTTT
NA	TRBJ2-3	TRBD2	TRBV27	CASSLGLVTDTQYF	TGTGCCAGCAGTCTCGGACTAGTCACAGATACGCAGTATTTT
NA	TRBJ2-2	TRBD2	TRBV10-1	CASGLAGVSGELFF	TGCGCCAGCGGCCTAGCGGGAGTTTCCGGGGAGCTGTTTTTT
NA	TRBJ1-3	NA	TRBV12-3/TRBV12-4	CASSPTYTIYF	TGTGCCAGCAGCCCCACGTACACCATATATTTT
NA	TRBJ2-7	NA	TRBV18	CASSPAGTETYEQYF	TGTGCCAGCTCCCCGGCCGGGACGGAGACCTACGAGCAGTACTTC
once	TRBJ2-1	NA	TRBV2	CASREDRSLGNEQFF	TGTGCCAGCAGGGAGGACAGAAGTCTTGGCAATGAGCAGTTCTTC
NA	TRBJ2-1	TRBD2	TRBV5-1	CASSSTAGRDNEQFF	TGCGCCAGCAGCTCAACAGCGGGAAGGGACAATGAGCAGTTCTTC
NA	TRBJ2-5	TRBD1	TRBV18	CASSQDRGRETQYF	TGTGCCAGCTCCCAGGACAGGGGGCGGGAGACCCAGTACTTC
NA	TRBJ1-1	NA	TRBV10-3	CAIRNRADTEAFF	TGTGCCATCAGAAACAGGGCAGACACTGAAGCTTTCTTT
few	TRBJ2-5	TRBD2	TRBV11-2	CASSSGLAGETQYF	TGTGCCAGCAGCTCGGGACTAGCTGGGGAGACCCAGTACTTC
NA	TRBJ2-7	NA	TRBV6-1	CASSEEVGRGFHEQYF	TGTGCCAGCAGTGAAGAAGTCGGTCGGGGCTTCCACGAGCAGTACTTC
NA	TRBJ2-5	NA	TRBV11-1	CASSLGETQYF	TGTGCCAGCAGCTTAGGGGAGACCCAGTACTTC
NA	TRBJ1-1	TRBD1	TRBV18	CASSPPGRGRGAFF	TGTGCCAGCTCACCACCGGGCAGGGGGCGCGGGGCTTTCTTT
NA	TRBJ2-7	TRBD1	TRBV5-1	CASSFGTGQEQYF	TGCGCCAGCAGCTTCGGGACAGGGCAGGAGCAGTACTTC
NA	TRBJ2-1	NA	TRBV27	CASSGSFNEQFF	TGTGCCAGCAGCGGCAGTTTCAATGAGCAGTTCTTC
NA	TRBJ1-2	TRBD1	TRBV3-1/TRBV3-2	CASSQDRPQGASNYGYTF	TGTGCCAGCAGCCAAGATAGGCCACAGGGGGCGAGCAACTATGGCTACACCTTC
NA	TRBJ1-2	NA	TRBV6-6	CASSYPAPQDNYGYTF	TGTGCCAGCAGTTACCCCGCCCCACAAGATAACTATGGCTACACCTTC
few	TRBJ1-4	NA	TRBV3-1/TRBV3-2	CASSPTDFRQVAFF	TGTGCCAGCAGCCCCACAGATTTTCGACAGGTAGCATTTTTT
NA	TRBJ1-1	NA	TRBV3-1/TRBV3-2	CASSKLQMNTEAFF	TGTGCCAGCAGCAAGCTACAAATGAACACTGAAGCTTTCTTT
NA	TRBJ1-6	NA	TRBV28	CASNLWTGDNSPLHF	TGTGCCAGCAATCTTTGGACGGGAGATAATTCACCCCTCCACTTT
NA	TRBJ2-1	NA	TRBV28	CASNPLRTLTYNEQFF	TGTGCCAGCAACCCCTTGAGGACTCTAACCTACAATGAGCAGTTCTTC
once	TRBJ2-2	TRBD1	TRBV5-1	CASSLGDRGNTGELFF	TGCGCCAGCAGCTTGGGGGACAGGGGGAACACCGGGGAGCTGTTTTTT
NA	TRBJ2-7	NA	TRBV5-1	CASSSETFTRGEQYF	TGCGCCAGCAGCTCCGAGACCTTTACACGTGGCGAGCAGTACTTC
few	TRBJ1-1	NA	TRBV5-1	CASSLEGGLNTEAFF	TGCGCCAGCAGCTTGGAAGGGGGGTTGAACACTGAAGCTTTCTTT
once	TRBJ2-1	TRBD1	TRBV24-1	CATSQPGQEHNEQFF	TGTGCCACCAGTCAGCCGGGACAGGAACACAATGAGCAGTTCTTC
once	TRBJ1-3	NA	TRBV18	CASSPKALSDLLTGNTIYF	TGTGCCAGCTCACCCAAGGCCTTGTCGGATCTTCTTACTGGAAACACCATATATTTT
NA	TRBJ1-1	NA	TRBV7-2	CASSLVGGTTEAFF	TGTGCCAGCAGCTTAGTTGGGGGAACCACTGAAGCTTTCTTT
NA	TRBJ1-5	TRBD1	TRBV27	CASSPQQGQGNQPQHF	TGTGCCAGCAGTCCGCAACAGGGGCAGGGGAATCAGCCCCAGCATTTT